Detailed here is one T cell receptor (beta chain). This clonotype occurred many times. Its specific antigen is unknown. Base qualities were left out, and no much larger clone turns up one base away. The sample is drawn from a study of T cells in Graves' hyperthyroidism and ophthalmopathy (dated by TCRdb to between 2019 and 2020). For the study in its entirety: Peripheral blood was sampled at the time of initial diagnosis, prior to any treatment. To identify distinguishing TCR V-J signatures, a discovery cohort of 90 to 100 patients was used, comprising 43 with Graves' ophthalmopathy and 57 with stable Graves' hyperthyroidism. Whether ophthalmopathy could be predicted prospectively was tested in an independent validation cohort made up of 18 to 20 hyperthyroidism patients plus 17 patients who later progressed to ophthalmopathy. In addition, the study compared T-cell repertoires in thyroid tissue and in blood from 6 or 7 Graves' hyperthyroidism patients. After sampling, hyperthyroidism patients received methimazole starting at 30 mg daily, and ophthalmopathy patients received high-dose intravenous methylprednisolone. According to the paper, TCR Vbeta CDR3 sequencing was carried out on over 130 peripheral blood samples, which came from approximately 41 ophthalmopathy, approximately 78 hyperthyroidism and around 17 progressor patients. The 100 discovery patients were randomly divided into training and test sets at a 7:3 ratio.

TCR beta CDR3 regions were amplified from RNA transcripts. The first round of RT-PCR for the TCR CDR3 was performed with the HTBI primer set and the Qiagen OneStep RT-PCR kit. The libraries were constructed in a second round of multiplex PCR and then size-selected and purified. The libraries were sequenced on an Illumina HiSeq2000 using paired-end 100 bp reads. In the source study's methods: SOAPnuke was used to process the raw data, removing reads that contained adapters or uncalled bases, had a mean Phred below 15, or lacked an exact match to the constant primer or identifier. COPE v1.2.5 was used to merge the high-quality paired reads, and each unique nucleotide sequence was defined as a clonotype. MiTCR v1.1 was used to align clonotypes to the IMGT TRBV, TRBD and TRBJ reference segments. Only V-J combinations with frequency above 0.0001, covering 98% to 99.2% of repertoires, were analysed. A TCS score was defined as the ratio of F50 (clonal expansion) to E x V (chaos), with BLOSUM62-based TCRdist applied between CDR3 peptides within each V-J. Welch's t-statistics and random forest reduced 500 to 550 V-J features to roughly 13, which were used in a naive Bayes classifier (R e1071). TCRdb reworked the public reads: Q25 trimming with fastp, MiXCR clone assembly, productive beta chains retained. CDR3 protein duplicates are merged, each entry listing the most common genes and DNA. Here the V and J calls rest on TCRdb's processing, not on the authors' analysis. A total of 700,000 or so distinct CDR3 sequences appear in this sample, about 15% of them only once. The ten largest account for approximately 13% of the sample.

Ophthalmopathy patients had moderately to severely active disease, Clinical Activity Score of at least 3, NOSPECS grade of at least 4, and duration under 3 months. Any patient with an uncontrolled infection, another autoimmune disease, pregnancy or lactation was excluded. Diagnoses were based on clinical symptoms, serum thyroxine and TRAb, thyroid ultrasound and orbital computed tomography. Ficoll-Paque density gradient centrifugation was used to isolate PBMCs from around 10 ml of fresh peripheral blood. Total RNA was extracted with Trizol reagent, and quality was checked on an Agilent 2100 Bioanalyzer. The CDR3 holds 14 amino acids from the cysteine to the phenylalanine. The kept DNA is CDR3 alone, 42 bases in frame from the first base. The germline V gene gives CDR1 as MNHNS and CDR2 as SASEGT. Trimming removed 8 bases from V and 2 bases from J; the gene matches leave 6 bases unexplained. The study at large found these results: During validation, the model predicted progression to ophthalmopathy a median of around 7 months ahead of onset, with around 71% sensitivity and 72% to 85% specificity. Most expanded thyroid clonotypes (frequency above 0.001) were also found in blood, which suggests that blood repertoires may mirror thyroid immune responses. Sample size was not statistically predetermined, and investigators were not blinded to group allocation. A model built on a 13 V-J signature distinguished ophthalmopathy from stable hyperthyroidism, reaching roughly 88% sensitivity and under 84% specificity in cross-validation and 80%/75% in testing.

Sequenced sample: blood. The V and J segments used are TRBV6-1 and TRBJ2-7, with 10 bases matching TRBD2. This sequence originates from a woman in her forties or fifties with Graves' ophthalmopathy. The DNA reads TGTGCCAGCTCACCGACTAGCGGGCCCTACGAGCAGTACTTC. Protein translation: CASSPTSGPYEQYF.